This T cell receptor beta chain was sequenced for a study of blood T cell repertoires in COVID-19. Measured with immunoSEQ multiplex PCR; TCRdb has only the in-frame clones, and not every one. The table lists approximately 360,000 clones, around 89% of them singletons. The CDR3 runs to 13 residues. This clonotype originated in a man aged 18 to 29 with active or convalescent COVID-19. The chain combines TRBV21-1 with TRBJ1-2. TRBV21-1 is tagged as a pseudogene. The specimen was peripheral blood. CDR3 nucleotides: TGTGCCAGCAGCAAAGTACGCGGGACGGGCTACACCTTC. Its protein product is CASSKVRGTGYTF.